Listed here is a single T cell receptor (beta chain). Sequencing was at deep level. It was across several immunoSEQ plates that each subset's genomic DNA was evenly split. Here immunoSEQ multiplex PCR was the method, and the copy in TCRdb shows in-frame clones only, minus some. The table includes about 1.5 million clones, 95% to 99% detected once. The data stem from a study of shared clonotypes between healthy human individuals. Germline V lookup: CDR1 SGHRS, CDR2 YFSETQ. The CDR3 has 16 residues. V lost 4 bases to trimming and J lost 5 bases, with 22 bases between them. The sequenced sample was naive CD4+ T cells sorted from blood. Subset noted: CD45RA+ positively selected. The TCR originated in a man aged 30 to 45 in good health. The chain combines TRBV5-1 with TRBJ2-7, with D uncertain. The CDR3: CASSTGTQPRVDEQYF. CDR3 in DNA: TGCGCCAGCAGCACCGGCACACAACCCCGAGTGGACGAGCAGTACTTC.